This T cell receptor (beta chain) was recovered during a study of post-analysis software for immune sequencing data. The study's findings and limits: Patients carried roughly five TRBV segments more frequently than controls did, and TRBV5-6, TRBV5-1 and TRBV20-1 were among them.

Trimming removed 5 bases at V and 1 base at J, with 20 bases between. CDR3 length equals 17 residues. This clonotype was detected only a few times. The antigen is unknown. Sequencing libraries made from TCR beta cDNA carried unique molecular identifiers. One entry per CDR3 protein results from TCRdb running MiXCR on the PCR reads. This table has about 160,000 distinct CDR3 sequences, about 37% appearing once. The rearrangement uses TRBV12-3 or TRBV12-4 and TRBJ1-2, with D unclear. The sequence was collected from a girl aged 5-17 years with multiple sclerosis. Specimen: blood, collected after autologous hematopoietic stem cell transplantation. The CDR3 region is CASSPPQTASVNYGYTF. The CDR3 bases are TGTGCCAGCAGTCCCCCGCAGACGGCCTCGGTTAACTATGGCTACACCTTC.